These 20 T cell receptor beta chains were sequenced from one sample in a study of T cells in localized non-small cell lung cancer. The protocol was immunoSEQ multiplex PCR, while the TCRdb copy is restricted to in-frame clones and leaves out a portion. The sample has 55,000 or so clones, around 80% seen once; the top ten hold around 4%. This material consisted of PBMCs, taken before any cancer treatment. These receptors were collected from a woman aged 40 to 75 with stage II lung adenocarcinoma.

CDR3 DNA: TGCGCCAGCAGTGGTGGGAACACCGGGGAGCTGTTTTTT. Translation: CASSGGNTGELFF. The chain joins TRBV10-1 to TRBJ2-2; D call uncertain. The CDR3 is made up of 13 amino acids. Germline CDR1 is WNHNN and CDR2 is SYGVQD (reference sequence). V was pared by 4 bases and J by 1 base, with 4 bases between.

The rearrangement links TRBV4-3 to TRBJ2-5, with 12 bases aligning to TRBD2. CDR1 is LGHNA, CDR2 YSLEER, per germline. This CDR3 is 16 amino acids long. The trim removed 1 base at V and 5 bases at J, leaving 5 bases unmatched. The CDR3 protein is CASSQGASGGGETQYF. CDR3 bases: TGCGCCAGCAGCCAAGGGGCTAGCGGGGGGGGTGAGACCCAGTACTTC.

The genes are TRBV10-3 and TRBJ1-1; maybe TRBD1 (5 bases). V lost 2 bases, J lost 5 bases, and 12 bases lay in between. This CDR3 spans 14 amino acids. Germline V gene lookup returns CDR1 ENHRY and CDR2 SYGVKD. CDR3 protein: CAISERGGRTEAFF. Here the CDR3 DNA reads TGTGCCATCAGTGAGAGGGGAGGGAGGACTGAAGCTTTCTTT.

The chain has TRBV11-2 and TRBJ2-2, with 9 bases aligning to TRBD1. Germline V gives CDR1 SGHAT, CDR2 FQNNGV. The CDR3 extends over 17 amino acids. V lost 3 bases, J lost 5 bases, and 10 bases stayed unmatched. The CDR3 region has the DNA TGTGCCAGCAGCTTCGTTTCCTCGGACAGGGGAACCGGGGAGCTGTTTTTT. It yields the protein CASSFVSSDRGTGELFF. Variable domain in full (rest from reference TRBV11-2 and TRBJ2-2): EAGVAQSPRYKIIEKRQSVAFWCNPISGHATLYWYQQILGQGPKLLIQFQNNGVVDDSQLPKDRFSAERLKGVDSTLKIQPAKLEDSAVYLCASSFVSSDRGTGELFFGEGSRLTVL.

This clone has just one count. V and J are TRBV7-2 and TRBJ2-1; D might be TRBD2 (6 bases). Germline V gene data show CDR1 as SGHTA and CDR2 as FQGNSA. The ends were cut back, 5 bases at V and 0 bases at J, with 11 bases in the middle. This CDR3 comprises 15 residues. The CDR3 nucleotides are TGTGCCAGCAGCGCGCTAGCGAGCTCCTACAATGAGCAGTTCTTC. Amino acid sequence: CASSALASSYNEQFF.

J is TRBJ1-2 and V is TRBV25-1; D gene uncertain. Germline V lookup: CDR1 MGHDK, CDR2 SYGVNS. Trimming stripped 6 bases from V and 6 bases from J, with 11 bases between. The CDR3 loop spans 12 amino acids. Written as DNA, the CDR3 is TGTGCCAGCAGCAAGGGAACCAATGGCTACACCTTC. Translating gives CASSKGTNGYTF.

This clone was observed a handful of times. The rearrangement links TRBV7-8 to TRBJ1-1; unclear D gene. The CDR3 is 13 amino acids. Germline V gene sequence: CDR1 SGHVS, CDR2 FQNEAQ. V was pared by 4 bases and J by 1 base, with 7 bases between. CDR3 sequence reads: CASSSGRNTEAFF. In nucleotides, the CDR3 is TGTGCCAGCAGCTCCGGGCGGAACACTGAAGCTTTCTTT.

The V gene is TRBV11-2, the J gene TRBJ2-1; 14 bases align to TRBD2. The CDR3 sequence is 17 residues long. V shed 5 bases and J 3 bases; nucleotides not matched to a gene: 6. Looked up from germline, CDR1 is SGHAT and CDR2 is FQNNGV. CDR3 region: CASSPGTSGGFYNEQFF. The CDR3 bases are TGTGCCAGCAGCCCAGGGACTAGCGGGGGCTTCTACAATGAGCAGTTCTTC.

The J gene is TRBJ1-1, the V gene TRBV15, with D uncertain. Per the germline V gene, CDR1 is LNHNV and CDR2 is YYDKDF (reference sequence). The CDR3 loop spans 13 amino acids. V was clipped by 3 bases and J by 0 bases, with 5 bases between them. The CDR3 is CATSRRVNTEAFF. The CDR3 bases are TGTGCCACCAGCAGGCGGGTGAACACTGAAGCTTTCTTT.

In its sample, this clone was seen a few times. The chain couples TRBV4-2 to TRBJ1-6; the D gene is possibly TRBD1 (5 bases). CDR1 and CDR2 (germline): LGHNA, YNFKEQ. The CDR3 length is 14 residues. V lost 1 base and J lost 7, with 8 bases in between. The CDR3 sequence: CASSQAGLNSPLHF. The CDR3 DNA follows: TGTGCCAGCAGCCAAGCAGGGTTGAATTCACCCCTCCACTTT.

Concerning this clone: The junction shows a germline mismatch at one end, possibly a read error. The chain is built from TRBV29-1 and TRBJ1-2; 7 bases map to TRBD1. The CDR3 length is 11 residues. The germline V gene has CDR1 SQVTM and CDR2 ANQGSEA. CDR3 nucleotides: TGCAGCGTTGAAAGTGGGACAGTGCCCTTCTTC. It yields the protein CSVESGTVPFF.

The chain has TRBV6-5 and TRBJ1-1; D gene uncertain. In germline, CDR1 is MNHEY, CDR2 SVGAGI. This CDR3 contains 12 residues. V was cut by 2 bases and J by 11 bases, with 12 bases left in between. The CDR3 region has the DNA TGTGCCAGCAGTTACGCCGGTGGTAAGGCTTTCTTT. Translating gives CASSYAGGKAFF.

The J gene is TRBJ1-5, the V gene TRBV6-1; 7 bases align to TRBD1. After removal of 7 bases from V and 5 bases from J, the junction contained 5 bases not matched to a gene. Germline CDR1 reads MNHNS; CDR2 reads SASEGT. This CDR3 has 13 amino acids. The CDR3 sequence is CASTIDRDQPQHF. Here the CDR3 DNA reads TGTGCCAGCACTATAGACAGGGATCAGCCCCAGCATTTT.

The V gene is TRBV30, the J gene TRBJ2-3, with D hard to call. Germline CDR1 GTSNPN, CDR2 SVGIG (reference sequence). The CDR3 contains 12 residues. Deletions cut 0 bases from V and 2 bases from J, with 3 bases between. In DNA form, the CDR3 reads TGTGCCTGGAGTGTACTCACAGATACGCAGTATTTT. It specifies CAWSVLTDTQYF.

The chain employs TRBV15 and TRBJ2-7, with D tentatively TRBD1 (7 bases). Trimming removed 0 bases at V and 3 bases at J, with 15 bases between. Per germline, CDR1 LNHNV and CDR2 YYDKDF (reference sequence). The CDR3 is 16 amino acids. Here the CDR3 reads CATSRDSAQGGYEQYF. The CDR3 DNA follows: TGTGCCACCAGCAGAGATTCGGCGCAGGGGGGCTACGAGCAGTACTTC. Complete variable domain (other parts from reference TRBV15 and TRBJ2-7): DAMVIQNPRYQVTQFGKPVTLSCSQTLNHNVMYWYQQKSSQAPKLLFHYYDKDFNNEADTPDNFQSRRPNTSFCFLDIRSPGLGDTAMYLCATSRDSAQGGYEQYFGPGTRLTVT.

This clone was counted a few times. The J gene is TRBJ2-7, the V gene TRBV4-1; the match to TRBD2 covers 11 bases. The CDR3 is 15 amino acids. Germline V gene data show CDR1 as MGHRA and CDR2 as YSYEKL. J lost 2 bases, V lost 4 bases, and 4 bases had no gene match. The CDR3 bases are TGCGCCAGCAGCCCCACGACTAGCGGGGCCTACGAGCAGTACTTC. Its translation: CASSPTTSGAYEQYF.

The chain is built from TRBV29-1 and TRBJ1-1, with 7 bases lining up with TRBD1. V trimming: 2 bases; J trimming: 4 bases; junction bases outside the gene matches: 13. CDR3 size: 16 residues. Germline assignment: CDR1 SQVTM and CDR2 ANQGSEA. CDR3 sequence (DNA): TGCAGCGTTGAATTGGGGACAGCGGGGTCGGGCACTGAAGCTTTCTTT. The encoded protein is CSVELGTAGSGTEAFF.

The chain carries TRBV30 and TRBJ2-5; D possibly corresponds to TRBD1 (6 bases). Trimming removed 3 bases from V and 5 bases from J, with 16 bases in between. In germline, CDR1 is GTSNPN, CDR2 SVGIG (reference sequence). There are 14 residues in the CDR3. The CDR3 here is CAWSAPGGAETQYF. The CDR3 bases are TGTGCCTGGAGCGCCCCTGGGGGCGCGGAGACCCAGTACTTC.

The gene calls are TRBV6-6 and TRBJ2-1; the match to TRBD1 covers 8 bases. CDR1 and CDR2 from the germline V gene are MNHNY and SVGAGI (reference sequence). J was trimmed by 7 bases and V by 5 bases; bases with no gene match: 13. The CDR3 is 16 amino acids. CDR3 coding DNA: TGTGCCAGCAGTCGCCTCTCACCGGGACAGGCTAATGAGCAGTTCTTC. Its translation: CASSRLSPGQANEQFF.

The chain is built from TRBV7-2 and TRBJ2-1, with TRBD1 as a possible D gene (5 bases). CDR3 size: 16 residues. CDR1 is SGHTA and CDR2 is FQGNSA in the germline V gene. Trimming left V 2 bases short and J 7 bases short, with 18 bases between. The CDR3 spells CASSLNPASGPNEQFF. The CDR3 DNA reads TGTGCCAGCAGCTTAAACCCCGCCTCAGGGCCAAATGAGCAGTTCTTC.